Sequencing of this T cell receptor beta chain was carried out in a study of beta chain features in type 1 diabetes. The study, taken as a whole, reports: All four CD4+ subsets of Type 1 diabetes patients contained TCRB CDR3s that were moderately but significantly shorter.

Reverse transcribing all isolated RNA meant expressed TCRB transcripts were sequenced. Profiling relied on immunoSEQ multiplex PCR, and the TCRdb table lists in-frame clones only, not all of them. The table lists around 690,000 clones, approximately 13% of them singletons, with around 0.12% in the top ten. As regards this clone: The target antigen is unknown.

Germline V gene lookup returns CDR1 SGHRS and CDR2 YFSETQ. V trimming: 3 bases; J trimming: 5 bases; junction bases outside the gene matches: 2. This CDR3 contains 13 residues. The receptor was isolated from a man aged 25-45 years with type 1 diabetes. The sequencing sample was made of naive CD4+ T cells from blood. V usage is TRBV5-1 and J usage is TRBJ1-5, with 7 bases aligning to TRBD1. The CDR3 sequence: CASSYQGDQPQHF. DNA for the CDR3: TGCGCCAGCAGCTACCAGGGGGATCAGCCCCAGCATTTT.